Sequencing of this T cell receptor beta chain was carried out in a study of blood T cell repertoires in COVID-19. Study context: The United States, Italy and Spain provided the acute and convalescent COVID-19 samples. Sources were T cells, B-cell-depleted T cells, or PBMCs; the material itself was cDNA or gDNA.

Seattle's enrolled individuals joined amid active infection and were then monitored longitudinally. This clone was seen just once. The data were produced by immunoSEQ multiplex PCR, yet TCRdb's version contains in-frame clones alone and is incomplete. The table has 100,000 to 150,000 clones, roughly four fifths seen once. J gave up 4 bases and V 3 bases, and 15 bases lay outside the gene matches. The CDR3 runs 18 residues. CDR1 is MGHRA and CDR2 is YSYEKL in the germline V gene. The chain carries TRBV4-1 and TRBJ2-5; 9 positions match TRBD2. The sequence was obtained from a man younger than 45 with COVID-19, enrolled during active disease. The sample was peripheral blood. Here the CDR3 reads CASSQFLAGGAFGETQYF. CDR3 in DNA: TGCGCCAGCAGCCAGTTCCTTGCGGGGGGGGCCTTCGGAGAGACCCAGTACTTC.